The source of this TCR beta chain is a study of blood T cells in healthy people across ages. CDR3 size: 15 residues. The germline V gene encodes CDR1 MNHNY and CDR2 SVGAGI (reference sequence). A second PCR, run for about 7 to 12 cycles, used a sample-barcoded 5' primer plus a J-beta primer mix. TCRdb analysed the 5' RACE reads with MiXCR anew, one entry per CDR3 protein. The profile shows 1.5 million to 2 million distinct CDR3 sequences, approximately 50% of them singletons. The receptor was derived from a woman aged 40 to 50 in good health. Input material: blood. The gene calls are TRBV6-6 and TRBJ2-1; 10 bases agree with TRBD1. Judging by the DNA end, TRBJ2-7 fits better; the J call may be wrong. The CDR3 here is CASSYGTGAPDEQYF. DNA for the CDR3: TGTGCCAGCAGTTACGGGACAGGGGCGCCCGACGAGCAGTACTTC.